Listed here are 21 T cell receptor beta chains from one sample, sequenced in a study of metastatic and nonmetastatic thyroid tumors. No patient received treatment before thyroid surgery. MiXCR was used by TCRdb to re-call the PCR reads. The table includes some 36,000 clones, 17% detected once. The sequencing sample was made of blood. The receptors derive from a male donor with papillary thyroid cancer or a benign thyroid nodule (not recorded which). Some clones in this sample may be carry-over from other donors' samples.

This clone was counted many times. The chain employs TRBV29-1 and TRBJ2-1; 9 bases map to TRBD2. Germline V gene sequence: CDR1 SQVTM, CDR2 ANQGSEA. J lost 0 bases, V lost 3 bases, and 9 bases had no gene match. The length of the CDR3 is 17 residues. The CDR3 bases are TGCAGCGTTGATCTAGGCGGGAGGGCAGGCTCCTACAATGAGCAGTTCTTC. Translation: CSVDLGGRAGSYNEQFF.

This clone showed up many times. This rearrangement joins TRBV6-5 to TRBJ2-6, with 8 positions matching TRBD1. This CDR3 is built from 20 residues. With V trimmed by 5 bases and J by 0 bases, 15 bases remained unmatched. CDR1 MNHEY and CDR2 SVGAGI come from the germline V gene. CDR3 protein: CASSPGTGRADYSGANVLTF. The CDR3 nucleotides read TGTGCCAGCAGTCCAGGGACAGGAAGGGCGGACTACTCTGGGGCCAACGTCCTGACTTTC.

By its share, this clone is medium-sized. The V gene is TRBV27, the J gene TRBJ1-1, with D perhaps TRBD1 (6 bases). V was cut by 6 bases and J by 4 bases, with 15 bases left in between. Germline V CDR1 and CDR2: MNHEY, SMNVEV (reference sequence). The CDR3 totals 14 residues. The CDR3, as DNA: TGTGCCAGCAGCTATACAGGGAGGCCCACTGAAGCTTTCTTT. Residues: CASSYTGRPTEAFF.

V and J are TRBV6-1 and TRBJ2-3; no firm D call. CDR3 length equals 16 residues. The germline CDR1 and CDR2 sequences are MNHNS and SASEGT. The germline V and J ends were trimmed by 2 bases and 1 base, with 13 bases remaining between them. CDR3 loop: CASSEFLGAGTDTQYF. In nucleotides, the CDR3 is TGTGCCAGCAGTGAATTTCTGGGTGCCGGCACAGATACGCAGTATTTT.

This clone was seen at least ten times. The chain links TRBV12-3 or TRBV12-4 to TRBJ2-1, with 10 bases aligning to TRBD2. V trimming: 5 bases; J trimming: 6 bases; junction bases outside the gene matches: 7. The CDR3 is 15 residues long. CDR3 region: CASSPPAGGTNEQFF. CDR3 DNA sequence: TGTGCCAGCAGTCCCCCAGCGGGGGGGACCAATGAGCAGTTCTTC.

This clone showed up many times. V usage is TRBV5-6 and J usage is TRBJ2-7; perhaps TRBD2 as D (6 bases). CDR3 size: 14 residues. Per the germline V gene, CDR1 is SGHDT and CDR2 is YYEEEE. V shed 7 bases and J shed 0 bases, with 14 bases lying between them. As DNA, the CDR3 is TGTGCCAGCTCCAAGGGCGGGGTCTCCTACGAGCAGTACTTC. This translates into CASSKGGVSYEQYF.

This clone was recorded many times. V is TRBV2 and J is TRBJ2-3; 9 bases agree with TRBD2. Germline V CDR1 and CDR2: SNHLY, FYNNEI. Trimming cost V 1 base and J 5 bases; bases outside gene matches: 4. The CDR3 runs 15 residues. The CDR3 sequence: CASSEGGGAVDTQYF. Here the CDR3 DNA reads TGTGCCAGCAGTGAAGGCGGGGGGGCCGTAGATACGCAGTATTTT. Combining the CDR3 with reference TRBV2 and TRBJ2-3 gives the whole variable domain EPEVTQTPSHQVTQMGQEVILRCVPISNHLYFYWYRQILGQKVEFLVSFYNNEISEKSEIFDDQFSVERPDGSNFTLKIRSTKLEDSAMYFCASSEGGGAVDTQYFGPGTRLTVL.

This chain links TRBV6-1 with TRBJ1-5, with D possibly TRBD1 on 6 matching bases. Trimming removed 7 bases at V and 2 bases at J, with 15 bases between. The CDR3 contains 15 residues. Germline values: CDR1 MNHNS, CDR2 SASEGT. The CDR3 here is CASIPRGGGNQPQHF. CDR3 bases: TGTGCCAGCATCCCCCGGGGGGGCGGCAATCAGCCCCAGCATTTT.

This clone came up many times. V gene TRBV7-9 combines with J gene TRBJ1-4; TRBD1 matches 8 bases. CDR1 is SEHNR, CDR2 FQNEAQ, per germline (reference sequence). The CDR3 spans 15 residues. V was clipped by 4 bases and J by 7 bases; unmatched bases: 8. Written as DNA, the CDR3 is TGTGCCAGCAGCTCCCCCCCAGGGGGCTTTGAAAAACTGTTTTTT. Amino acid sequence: CASSSPPGGFEKLFF. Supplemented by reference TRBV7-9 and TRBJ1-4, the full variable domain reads DTGVSQNPRHKITKRGQNVTFRCDPISEHNRLYWYRQTLGQGPEFLTYFQNEAQLEKSRLLSDRFSAERPKGSFSTLEIQRTEQGDSAMYLCASSSPPGGFEKLFFGSGTQLSVL.

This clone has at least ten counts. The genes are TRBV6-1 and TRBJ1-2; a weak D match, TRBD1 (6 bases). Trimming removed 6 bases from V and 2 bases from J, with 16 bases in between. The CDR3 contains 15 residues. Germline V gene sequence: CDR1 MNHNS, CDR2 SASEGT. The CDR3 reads CASSPTSTGNYGYTF. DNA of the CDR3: TGTGCCAGCAGCCCAACCTCTACAGGGAACTATGGCTACACCTTC.

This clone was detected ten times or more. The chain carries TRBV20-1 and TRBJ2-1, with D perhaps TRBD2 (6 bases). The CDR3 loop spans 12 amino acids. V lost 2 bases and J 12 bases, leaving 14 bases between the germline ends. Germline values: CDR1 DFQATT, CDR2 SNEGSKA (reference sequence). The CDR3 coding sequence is TGCAGTGCTAGAACGGGGGACCTGTGGCAGTTCTTC. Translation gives CSARTGDLWQFF.

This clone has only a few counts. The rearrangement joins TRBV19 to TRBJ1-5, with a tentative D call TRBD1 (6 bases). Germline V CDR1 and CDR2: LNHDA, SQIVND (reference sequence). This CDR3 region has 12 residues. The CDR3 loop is CDSQWGAQPQHF. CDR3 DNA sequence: TGTGACAGCCAATGGGGGGCCCAGCCCCAGCATTTT.

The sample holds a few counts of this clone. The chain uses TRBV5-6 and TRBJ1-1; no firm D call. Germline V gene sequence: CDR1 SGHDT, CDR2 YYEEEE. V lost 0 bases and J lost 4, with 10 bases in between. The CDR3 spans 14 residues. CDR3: CASSLGVGSTEAFF. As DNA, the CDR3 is TGTGCCAGCAGCTTGGGGGTGGGGAGCACTGAAGCTTTCTTT.

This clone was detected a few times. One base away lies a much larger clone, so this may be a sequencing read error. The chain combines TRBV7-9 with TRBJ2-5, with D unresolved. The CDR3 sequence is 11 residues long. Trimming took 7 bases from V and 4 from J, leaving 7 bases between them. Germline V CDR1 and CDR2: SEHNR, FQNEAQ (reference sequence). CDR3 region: CASMGSETQYF. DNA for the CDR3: TGTGCCAGCATGGGCTCAGAGACCCAGTACTTC.

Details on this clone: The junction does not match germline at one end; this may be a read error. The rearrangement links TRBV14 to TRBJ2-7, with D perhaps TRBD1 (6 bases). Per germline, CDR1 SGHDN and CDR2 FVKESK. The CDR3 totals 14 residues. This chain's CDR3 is CASSQRDTYYEKYF. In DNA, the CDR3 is TGTGCCAGCAGCCAGAGGGACACATACTACGAGAAGTACTTC.

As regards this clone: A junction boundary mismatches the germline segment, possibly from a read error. Here the CDR3 DNA reads TGTGCTACCTCTGTGGGCTATGTCTACACCTTC. Translation: CATSVGYVYTF. V is TRBV6-1 and J is TRBJ1-2, with D unresolved. The germline V gene has CDR1 MNHNS and CDR2 SASEGT. This CDR3 has 11 residues.

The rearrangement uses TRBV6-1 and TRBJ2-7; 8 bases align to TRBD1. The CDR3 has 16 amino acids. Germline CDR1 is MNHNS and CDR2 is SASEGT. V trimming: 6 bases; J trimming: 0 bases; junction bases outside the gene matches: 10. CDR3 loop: CASRGGQGAASYEQYF. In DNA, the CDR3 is TGTGCCAGCAGGGGAGGACAGGGTGCGGCCTCCTACGAGCAGTACTTC.

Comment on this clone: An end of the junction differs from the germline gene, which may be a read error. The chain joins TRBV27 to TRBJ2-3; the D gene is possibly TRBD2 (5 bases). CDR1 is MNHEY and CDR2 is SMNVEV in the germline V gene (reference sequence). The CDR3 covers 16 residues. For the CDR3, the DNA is TGTGCCAGCAGTTTAGGTAGAGGCGGGTGCACATATACGCAGTATTTT. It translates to CASSLGRGGCTYTQYF.

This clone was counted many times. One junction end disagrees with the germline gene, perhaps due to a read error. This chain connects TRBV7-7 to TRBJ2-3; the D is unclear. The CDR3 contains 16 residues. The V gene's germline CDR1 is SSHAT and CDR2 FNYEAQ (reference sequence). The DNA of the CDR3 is TGTGCTAGCAGCCTTCCCTCCCAGCAGTGGGTTGATACGCAGTATTTT. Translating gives CASSLPSQQWVDTQYF.

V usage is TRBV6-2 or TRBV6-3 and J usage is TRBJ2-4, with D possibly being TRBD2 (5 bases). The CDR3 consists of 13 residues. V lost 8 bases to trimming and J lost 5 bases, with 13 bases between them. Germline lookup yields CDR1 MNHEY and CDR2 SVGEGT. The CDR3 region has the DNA TGTGCCAGCCTCGGGGTACCCGAAAACATTCAGTACTTC. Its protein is CASLGVPENIQYF.

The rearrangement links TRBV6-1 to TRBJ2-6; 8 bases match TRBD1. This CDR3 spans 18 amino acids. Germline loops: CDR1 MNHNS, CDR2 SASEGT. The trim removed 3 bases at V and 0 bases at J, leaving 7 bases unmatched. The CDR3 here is CASSDGDRPNSGANVLTF. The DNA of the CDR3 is TGTGCCAGCAGTGATGGGGACAGGCCCAACTCTGGGGCCAACGTCCTGACTTTC.